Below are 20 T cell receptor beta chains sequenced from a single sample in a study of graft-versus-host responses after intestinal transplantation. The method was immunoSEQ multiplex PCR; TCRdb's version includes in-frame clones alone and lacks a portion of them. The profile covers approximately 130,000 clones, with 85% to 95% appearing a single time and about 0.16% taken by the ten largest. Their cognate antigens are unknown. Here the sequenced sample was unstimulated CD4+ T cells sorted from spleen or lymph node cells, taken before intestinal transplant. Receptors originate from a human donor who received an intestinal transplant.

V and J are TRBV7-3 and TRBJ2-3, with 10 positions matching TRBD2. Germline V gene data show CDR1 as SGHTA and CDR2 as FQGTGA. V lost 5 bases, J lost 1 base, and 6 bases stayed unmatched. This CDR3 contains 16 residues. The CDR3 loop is CASSPIAGGGTDTQYF. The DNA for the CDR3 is TGTGCCAGCAGCCCAATAGCGGGGGGCGGCACAGATACGCAGTATTTT.

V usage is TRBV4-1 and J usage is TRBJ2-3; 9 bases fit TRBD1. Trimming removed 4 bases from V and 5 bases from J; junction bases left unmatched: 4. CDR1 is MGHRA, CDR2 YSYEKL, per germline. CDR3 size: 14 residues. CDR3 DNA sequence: TGCGCCAGCAGCCTACAGGGGGCTGGAGATACGCAGTATTTT. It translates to CASSLQGAGDTQYF.

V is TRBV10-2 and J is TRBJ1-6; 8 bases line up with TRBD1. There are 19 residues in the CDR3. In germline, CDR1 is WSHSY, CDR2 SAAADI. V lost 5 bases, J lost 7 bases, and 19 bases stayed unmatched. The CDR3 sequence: CASSQTARTGLLGNSPLHF. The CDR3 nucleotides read TGCGCCAGCAGTCAAACGGCCCGGACAGGGCTACTCGGCAATTCACCCCTCCACTTT.

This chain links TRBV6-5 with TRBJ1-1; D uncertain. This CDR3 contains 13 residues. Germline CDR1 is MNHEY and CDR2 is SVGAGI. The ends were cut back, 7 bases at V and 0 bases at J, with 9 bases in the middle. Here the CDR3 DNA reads TGTGCCAGCAATGTATACATGAACACTGAAGCTTTCTTT. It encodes CASNVYMNTEAFF.

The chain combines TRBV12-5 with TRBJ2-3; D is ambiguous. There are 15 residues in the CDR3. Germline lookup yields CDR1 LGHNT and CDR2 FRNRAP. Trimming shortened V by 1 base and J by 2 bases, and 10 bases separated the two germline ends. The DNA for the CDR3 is TGTGCTAGTGGTTTGGCCCGGCCAGTCACAGATACGCAGTATTTT. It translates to CASGLARPVTDTQYF.

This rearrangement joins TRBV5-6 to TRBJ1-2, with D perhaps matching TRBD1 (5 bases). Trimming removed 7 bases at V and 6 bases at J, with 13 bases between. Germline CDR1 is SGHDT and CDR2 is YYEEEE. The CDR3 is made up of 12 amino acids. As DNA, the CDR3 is TGTGCCAGCCGGACACCCGGGAATGGCTACACCTTC. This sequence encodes CASRTPGNGYTF. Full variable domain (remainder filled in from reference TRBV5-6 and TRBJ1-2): DAGVTQSPTHLIKTRGQQVTLRCSPKSGHDTVSWYQQALGQGPQFIFQYYEEEERQRGNFPDRFSGHQFPNYSSELNVNALLLGDSALYLCASRTPGNGYTFGSGTRLTVV.

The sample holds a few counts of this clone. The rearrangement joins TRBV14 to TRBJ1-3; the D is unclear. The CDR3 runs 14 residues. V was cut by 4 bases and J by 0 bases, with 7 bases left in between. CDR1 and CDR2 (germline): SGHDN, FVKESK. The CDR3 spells CASSRDFSGNTIYF. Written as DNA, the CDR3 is TGTGCCAGCAGCCGAGATTTCTCTGGAAACACCATATATTTT. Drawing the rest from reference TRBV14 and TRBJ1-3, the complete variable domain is EAGVTQFPSHSVIEKGQTVTLRCDPISGHDNLYWYRRVMGKEIKFLLHFVKESKQDESGMPNNRFLAERTGGTYSTLKVQPAELEDSGVYFCASSRDFSGNTIYFGEGSWLTVV.

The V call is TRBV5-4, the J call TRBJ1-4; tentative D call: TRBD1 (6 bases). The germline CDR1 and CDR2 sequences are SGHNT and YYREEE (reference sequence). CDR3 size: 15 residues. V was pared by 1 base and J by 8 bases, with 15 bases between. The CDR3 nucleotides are TGTGCCAGCAGCTTGCGTGAGACAGGATACGAAAAACTGTTTTTT. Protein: CASSLRETGYEKLFF.

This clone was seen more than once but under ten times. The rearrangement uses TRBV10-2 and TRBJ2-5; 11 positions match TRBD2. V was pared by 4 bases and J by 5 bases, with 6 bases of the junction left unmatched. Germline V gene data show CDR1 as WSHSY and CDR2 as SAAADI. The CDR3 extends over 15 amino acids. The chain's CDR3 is CASSGLAGGLETQYF. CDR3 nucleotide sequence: TGCGCCAGCAGTGGGTTAGCGGGGGGGCTTGAGACCCAGTACTTC.

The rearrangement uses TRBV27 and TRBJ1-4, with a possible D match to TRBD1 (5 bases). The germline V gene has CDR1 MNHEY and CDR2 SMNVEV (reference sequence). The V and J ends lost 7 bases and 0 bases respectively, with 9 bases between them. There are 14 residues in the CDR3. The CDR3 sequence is CASKGYATNEKLFF. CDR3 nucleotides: TGTGCCAGCAAGGGGTATGCAACTAATGAAAAACTGTTTTTT.

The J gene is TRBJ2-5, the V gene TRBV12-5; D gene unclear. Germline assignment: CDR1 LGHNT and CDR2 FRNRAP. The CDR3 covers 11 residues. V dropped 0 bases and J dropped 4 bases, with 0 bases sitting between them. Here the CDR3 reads CASGLVETQYF. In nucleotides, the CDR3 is TGTGCTAGTGGTTTGGTAGAGACCCAGTACTTC.

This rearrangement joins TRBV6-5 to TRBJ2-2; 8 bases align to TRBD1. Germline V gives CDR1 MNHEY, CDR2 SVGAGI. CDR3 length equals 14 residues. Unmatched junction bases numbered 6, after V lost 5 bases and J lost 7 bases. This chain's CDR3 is CASSRTGLNGELFF. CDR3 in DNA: TGTGCCAGCAGTCGGACAGGGCTTAACGGGGAGCTGTTTTTT.

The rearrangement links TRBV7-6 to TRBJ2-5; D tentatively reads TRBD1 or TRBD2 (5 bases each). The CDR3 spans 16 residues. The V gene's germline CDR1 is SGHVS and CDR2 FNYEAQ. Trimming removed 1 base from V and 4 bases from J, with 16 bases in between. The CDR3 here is CASSLGVSPRGETQYF. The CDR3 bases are TGTGCCAGCAGCTTAGGGGTCAGCCCGAGGGGAGAGACCCAGTACTTC.

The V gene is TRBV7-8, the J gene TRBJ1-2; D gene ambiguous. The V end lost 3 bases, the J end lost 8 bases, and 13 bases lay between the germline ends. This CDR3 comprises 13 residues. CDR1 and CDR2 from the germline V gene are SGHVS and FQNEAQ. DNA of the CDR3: TGTGCCAGCAGCTTTGACTATTTAGGAGGCTACACCTTC. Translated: CASSFDYLGGYTF.

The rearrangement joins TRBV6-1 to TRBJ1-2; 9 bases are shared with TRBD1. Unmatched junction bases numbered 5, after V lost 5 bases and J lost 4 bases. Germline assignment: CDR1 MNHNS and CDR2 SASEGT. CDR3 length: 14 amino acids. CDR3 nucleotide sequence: TGTGCCAGCAGTCGTGGGACAGGGACCTATGGCTACACCTTC. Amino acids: CASSRGTGTYGYTF.

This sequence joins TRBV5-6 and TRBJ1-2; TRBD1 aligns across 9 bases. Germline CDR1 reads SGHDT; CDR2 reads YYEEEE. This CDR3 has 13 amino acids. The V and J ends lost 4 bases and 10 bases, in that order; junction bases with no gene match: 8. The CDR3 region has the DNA TGTGCCAGCAGCCCCCGGGACAGGGAAGACTACACCTTC. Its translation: CASSPRDREDYTF. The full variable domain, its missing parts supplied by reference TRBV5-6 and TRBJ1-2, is DAGVTQSPTHLIKTRGQQVTLRCSPKSGHDTVSWYQQALGQGPQFIFQYYEEEERQRGNFPDRFSGHQFPNYSSELNVNALLLGDSALYLCASSPRDREDYTFGSGTRLTVV.

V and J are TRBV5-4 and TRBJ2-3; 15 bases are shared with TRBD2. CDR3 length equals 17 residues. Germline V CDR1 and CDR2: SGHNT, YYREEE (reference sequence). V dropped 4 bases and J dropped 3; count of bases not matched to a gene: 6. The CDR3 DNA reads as TGTGCCAGCAGCCGGACTAGCGGGGGGGTTAATACAGATACGCAGTATTTT. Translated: CASSRTSGGVNTDTQYF.

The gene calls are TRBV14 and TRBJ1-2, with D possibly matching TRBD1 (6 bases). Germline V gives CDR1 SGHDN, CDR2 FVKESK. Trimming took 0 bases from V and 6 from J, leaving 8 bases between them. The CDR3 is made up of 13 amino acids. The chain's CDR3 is CASSQEGTNGYTF. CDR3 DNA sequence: TGTGCCAGCAGCCAAGAAGGGACAAATGGCTACACCTTC.

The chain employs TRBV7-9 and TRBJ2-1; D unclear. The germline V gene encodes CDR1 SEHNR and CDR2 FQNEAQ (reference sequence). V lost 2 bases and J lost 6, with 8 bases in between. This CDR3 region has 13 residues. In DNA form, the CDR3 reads TGTGCCAGCAGCTTACAAATTGGCAATGAGCAGTTCTTC. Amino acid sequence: CASSLQIGNEQFF.

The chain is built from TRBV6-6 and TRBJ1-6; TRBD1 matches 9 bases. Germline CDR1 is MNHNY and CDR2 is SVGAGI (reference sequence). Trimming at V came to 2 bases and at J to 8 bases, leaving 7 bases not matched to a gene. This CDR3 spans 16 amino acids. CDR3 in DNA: TGTGCCAGCAGTTACCCTCCGGGACAGGGTGATTCACCCCTCCACTTT. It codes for CASSYPPGQGDSPLHF.